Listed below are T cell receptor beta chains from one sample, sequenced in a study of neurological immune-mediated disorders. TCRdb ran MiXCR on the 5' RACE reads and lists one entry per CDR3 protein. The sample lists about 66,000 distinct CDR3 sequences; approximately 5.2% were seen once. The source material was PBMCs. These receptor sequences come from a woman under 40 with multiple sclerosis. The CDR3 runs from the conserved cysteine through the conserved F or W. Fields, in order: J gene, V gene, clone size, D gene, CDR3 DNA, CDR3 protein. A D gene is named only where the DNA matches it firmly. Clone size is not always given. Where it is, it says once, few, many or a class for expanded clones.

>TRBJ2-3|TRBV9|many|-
TGTGCCAGCAGTCGGACAGCAGCTCGACCGGATACGCAGTATTTT
CASSRTAARPDTQYF
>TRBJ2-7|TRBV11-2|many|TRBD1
TGTGCCAGCAGCTTGGGACAGGGCTTGTCCTACGAGCAGTACTTC
CASSLGQGLSYEQYF
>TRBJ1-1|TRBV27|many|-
TGTGCCAGCAGTTCCGTTAACACTGAAGCTTTCTTT
CASSSVNTEAFF
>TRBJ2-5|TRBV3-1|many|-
TGTGCCAGCAGCCAAGACGGGACTCCCCAAGAGACCCAGTACTTC
CASSQDGTPQETQYF
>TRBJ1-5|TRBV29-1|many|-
-
CSVGTGNNQPQNF
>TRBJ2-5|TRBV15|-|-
TGTGCCACCAACCAGCGGTACCAAGAGACCCAGTACTTC
CATNQRYQETQYF
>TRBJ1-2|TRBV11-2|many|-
TGTGCCAGCAGCCTAATTCTAGGCCCGCGGGGCGATGGCTACACCTTC
CASSLILGPRGDGYTF
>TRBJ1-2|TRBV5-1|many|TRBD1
TGCGCCAGCAGCTTTTCGGACAGGGATTGGGGCGGCTACACCTTC
CASSFSDRDWGGYTF
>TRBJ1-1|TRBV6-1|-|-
TGTGCCAGCAGTGAAGGAAGGATAGGACAGATGGTCACTGAAGCTTTCTTT
CASSEGRIGQMVTEAFF
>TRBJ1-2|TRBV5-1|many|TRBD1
TGCGCCAGCAGCACTTACCCGGGACAGATCCTTTATGGCTACACCTTC
CASSTYPGQILYGYTF
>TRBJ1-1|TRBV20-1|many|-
TGCGCTACGGACAGATTAAACACTGAAGCTTTCTTT
CATDRLNTEAFF
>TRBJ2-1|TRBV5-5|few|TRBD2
TGTGCCAGCAGCTTCGCGGGACTAGAGGCTCGGGAGCAGTTCTTC
CASSFAGLEAREQFF
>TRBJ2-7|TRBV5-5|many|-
TGTGCCAGCAGCTTGGAGGACATCTCCGAGCAGTACTTC
CASSLEDISEQYF
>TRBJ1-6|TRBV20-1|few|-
TGCAGTGCCCTCGAGACAGATAATTCACCCCTCAACTTT
CSALETDNSPLNF